The 9 T cell receptor beta chains below were found in one sample sequenced in a study of graft-versus-host responses after intestinal transplantation. The protocol was immunoSEQ multiplex PCR, while the TCRdb copy is restricted to in-frame clones and leaves out a portion. In the table there are 75,000 to 90,000 clones, around 90% of which are singletons. Antigen specificity for these receptors is unknown. Sequencing was performed on unstimulated CD4+ T cells sorted from spleen or lymph node cells, taken before intestinal transplant. The receptor set was obtained from a human donor who received an intestinal transplant.

This chain uses TRBV28 with TRBJ1-3, with D possibly matching TRBD1 (5 bases). The V gene lost 5 bases and the J gene lost 0 bases, with 8 bases spanning the gap. The CDR3 has 14 amino acids. CDR1 MDHEN and CDR2 SYDVKM come from the germline V gene. CDR3 in amino acids: CASSDSISGNTIYF. The CDR3 nucleotides read TGTGCCAGCAGTGACAGTATCTCTGGAAACACCATATATTTT. The variable domain in full, completed from reference TRBV28 and TRBJ1-3, reads DVKVTQSSRYLVKRTGEKVFLECVQDMDHENMFWYRQDPGLGLRLIYFSYDVKMKEKGDIPEGYSVSREKKERFSLILESASTNQTSMYLCASSDSISGNTIYFGEGSWLTVV.

The chain combines TRBV7-6 with TRBJ2-3; 16 nucleotides align to TRBD2. This CDR3 contains 20 residues. Germline trimming cut 2 bases from V and 4 bases from J; bases unmatched to any gene: 12. The germline gives CDR1 SGHVS, CDR2 FNYEAQ. The CDR3 reads CASSLRAGTSGGVGSDTQYF. CDR3 DNA sequence: TGTGCCAGCAGCTTAAGAGCCGGGACTAGCGGGGGGGTCGGGTCAGATACGCAGTATTTT.

The chain combines TRBV5-1 with TRBJ1-4; 8 bases map to TRBD1. Germline loops: CDR1 SGHRS, CDR2 YFSETQ. The CDR3 runs to 17 residues. V lost 0 bases and J lost 5; bases outside the gene matches: 9. CDR3 residues: CASSLEPGGLPNEKLFF. As DNA, the CDR3 is TGCGCCAGCAGCTTGGAACCAGGGGGCCTCCCCAATGAAAAACTGTTTTTT. Full variable domain (missing parts from reference TRBV5-1 and TRBJ1-4): KAGVTQTPRYLIKTRGQQVTLSCSPISGHRSVSWYQQTPGQGLQFLFEYFSETQRNKGNFPGRFSGRQFSNSRSEMNVSTLELGDSALYLCASSLEPGGLPNEKLFFGSGTQLSVL.

The J gene is TRBJ2-1, the V gene TRBV11-2; 10 bases map to TRBD2. Germline loops: CDR1 SGHAT, CDR2 FQNNGV. Trimming cost V 2 bases and J 3 bases; bases outside gene matches: 1. The CDR3 loop spans 15 amino acids. The CDR3 DNA reads as TGTGCCAGCAGCTTAACTAGCGGGAACTACAATGAGCAGTTCTTC. It specifies CASSLTSGNYNEQFF.

This chain joins TRBV28 and TRBJ1-2, with TRBD1 as a possible D gene (5 bases). Germline V gene sequence: CDR1 MDHEN, CDR2 SYDVKM. V shed 6 bases and J shed 4 bases, with 12 bases lying between them. The CDR3 has 13 amino acids. The CDR3 here is CASSYPGGYGYTF. The CDR3 DNA sequence: TGTGCCAGCAGCTACCCCGGGGGCTATGGCTACACCTTC.

J is TRBJ2-1 and V is TRBV11-3; TRBD2 agrees at 9 bases. CDR3 size: 17 residues. J lost 8 bases, V lost 1 base, and 12 bases had no gene match. Germline V gene data show CDR1 as SGHNT and CDR2 as YENEEA. CDR3 region: CASSLGRGSGRGHEQFF. CDR3 nucleotides: TGTGCCAGCAGCTTAGGGAGGGGTAGCGGGAGAGGGCATGAGCAGTTCTTC.

CDR3: CASSAAGTGKETQYF. The CDR3 DNA follows: TGTGCCAGCAGCGCCGCCGGGACAGGGAAAGAGACCCAGTACTTC. The gene calls are TRBV9 and TRBJ2-5, with 9 bases fitting TRBD1. Germline-derived CDR1 and CDR2 are SGDLS and YYNGEE. CDR3 length equals 15 residues. The J segment lost 3 bases and the V segment lost 3 bases, leaving 6 bases of the junction unmatched.

This clone was seen once. This rearrangement joins TRBV28 to TRBJ2-3; a possible D gene is TRBD2 (5 bases). The CDR3 totals 14 residues. The V gene lost 9 bases and the J gene lost 3 bases, with 16 bases spanning the gap. Germline loops: CDR1 MDHEN, CDR2 SYDVKM. The CDR3 nucleotides read TGTGCCAGACCGGACTGCCCTCGTACAGATACGCAGTATTTT. Amino acids: CARPDCPRTDTQYF.

The V and J genes are TRBV4-2 and TRBJ2-5, with 12 bases matching TRBD2. The CDR3 covers 17 residues. The trim removed 0 bases at V and 1 base at J, leaving 3 bases unmatched. Germline loops: CDR1 LGHNA, CDR2 YNFKEQ. The CDR3 DNA reads TGTGCCAGCAGCCAAGAGCCTAGCGGGGGGGTCCAAGAGACCCAGTACTTC. It is translated as CASSQEPSGGVQETQYF.